The clone carrying this T cell receptor beta chain occurred once. Methods used by the authors: Nucleated cell number was recorded as an estimate derived from reference gene primer amplification. Here immunoSEQ multiplex PCR was the method, and the copy in TCRdb shows in-frame clones only, minus some. V, J and clone size derive from that table, while D and trimming were established from the DNA sequence. The table records 200,000 to 300,000 clones, around 86% of them present only once. CDR1 and CDR2 (germline): MNHNS, SASEGT. CDR3 size: 16 residues. With V trimmed by 4 bases and J by 5 bases, 11 bases remained unmatched. This sample was included in a study of blood T cell repertoires in COVID-19. For the study at large: PBMCs, B-cell-depleted T cells, or T cells were the source of the cDNA or gDNA that made up the material.

The TCR comes from a woman aged 55-75 years with COVID-19, enrolled during active disease. The J gene is TRBJ1-1, the V gene TRBV6-1; 9 bases are shared with TRBD1. The sequenced sample was peripheral blood. The CDR3 nucleotides are TGTGCCAGCAGTGGGCCGAACAGGGGGCGGAGGACTGAAGCTTTCTTT. Translation: CASSGPNRGRRTEAFF.